This entry lists 24 T cell receptor beta chains sequenced from one sample in a study of tumor-infiltrating lymphocytes in localized non-small cell lung cancer. The repertoire was sequenced with immunoSEQ multiplex PCR; TCRdb's copy has only in-frame clones and lacks some. The sample holds fewer than 20,000 clones, roughly 69% seen once. The sequenced sample consisted of lung tumor tissue. Every receptor here comes from a human donor with non-small cell lung cancer.

Relative to its sample, this clone is medium-sized (0.01 to 0.1%). The V and J genes are TRBV19 and TRBJ1-1; D is perhaps TRBD1 (5 bases). V dropped 9 bases and J dropped 4 bases, with 21 bases sitting between them. CDR1 is LNHDA, CDR2 SQIVND, per germline (reference sequence). This CDR3 spans 15 amino acids. Written as DNA, the CDR3 is TGTGCCAGCTTACCCACAGGCTCGGTTGGCACTGAAGCTTTCTTT. Translating gives CASLPTGSVGTEAFF.

CDR3 nucleotide sequence: TGTGCCAGCAGCTTACAGGGGGCAAACAGTGGCTACACCTTC. Residues: CASSLQGANSGYTF. This chain connects TRBV5-6 to TRBJ1-2; 9 nucleotides agree with TRBD1. CDR1 is SGHDT, CDR2 YYEEEE, per germline. Losses at the gene ends were 2 bases for V and 7 bases for J; bases not matched to a gene: 6. CDR3 size: 14 residues.

The table lists this clone with a few counts. V is TRBV18 and J is TRBJ2-7; TRBD2 matches at 7 bases. CDR1 is KGHSH and CDR2 is LQKENI in the germline V gene. The CDR3 contains 15 residues. Unmatched junction bases numbered 9, after V lost 2 bases and J lost 5 bases. The CDR3 reads CASSPGAGVVHEQYF. CDR3 in DNA: TGTGCCAGCTCACCAGGGGCGGGAGTAGTCCACGAGCAGTACTTC.

The chain carries TRBV9 and TRBJ2-5; the match to TRBD2 covers 9 bases. CDR1 and CDR2 (germline): SGDLS, YYNGEE. The ends lost 3 bases at V and 0 bases at J; junction bases unmatched: 3. CDR3 length equals 15 residues. In nucleotides, the CDR3 is TGTGCCAGCAGCGCACTAGCGGGCTACCAAGAGACCCAGTACTTC. It codes for CASSALAGYQETQYF.

There are a few counts of this clone. The V call is TRBV28, the J call TRBJ1-2, with 9 bases aligning to TRBD1. J lost 8 bases, V lost 4 bases, and 11 bases had no gene match. Germline values: CDR1 MDHEN, CDR2 SYDVKM. The length of the CDR3 is 15 residues. The CDR3 sequence: CASSSMDRGLEGYTF. The CDR3 coding sequence is TGTGCCAGCAGTTCGATGGACAGGGGACTGGAAGGCTACACCTTC.

This rearrangement joins TRBV7-9 to TRBJ1-6; D might be TRBD1 (5 bases). The CDR3 has 16 residues. Germline V gives CDR1 SEHNR, CDR2 FQNEAQ (reference sequence). The V gene lost 0 bases and the J gene lost 8 bases, with 14 bases spanning the gap. The CDR3 DNA sequence: TGTGCCAGCAGCTTAGCGGTGACAGCTGCTGATTCACCCCTCCACTTT. Translating gives CASSLAVTAADSPLHF. Complete variable domain (other parts from reference TRBV7-9 and TRBJ1-6): DTGVSQNPRHKITKRGQNVTFRCDPISEHNRLYWYRQTLGQGPEFLTYFQNEAQLEKSRLLSDRFSAERPKGSFSTLEIQRTEQGDSAMYLCASSLAVTAADSPLHFGNGTRLTVT.

This clone was recorded a few times. The genes are TRBV6-1 and TRBJ1-1; D is unclear. Germline assignment: CDR1 MNHNS and CDR2 SASEGT. There are 14 residues in the CDR3. Trimming cost V 1 base and J 1 base, with 7 bases left between them. The DNA of the CDR3 is TGTGCCAGCAGTGAAGTGTTCAGGAACACTGAAGCTTTCTTT. Protein sequence: CASSEVFRNTEAFF.

The V gene is TRBV28, the J gene TRBJ1-6, with D possibly being TRBD1 (6 bases). The CDR3 has 14 amino acids. The V and J ends lost 5 bases and 8 bases respectively, with 13 bases between them. Germline assignment: CDR1 MDHEN and CDR2 SYDVKM. CDR3 sequence: CASSPGGQYSPLHF. CDR3 DNA: TGTGCCAGCAGTCCCGGCGGACAGTATTCACCCCTCCACTTT.

In this sample, this clone is medium-sized. This chain joins TRBV28 and TRBJ1-2; TRBD1 aligns across 8 bases. The J segment lost 8 bases and the V segment lost 4 bases, leaving 3 bases of the junction unmatched. This CDR3 has 12 amino acids. CDR1 and CDR2 from the germline V gene are MDHEN and SYDVKM. This chain's CDR3 is CASSSGQGGYTF. The DNA for the CDR3 is TGTGCCAGCAGTTCTGGACAGGGCGGCTACACCTTC.

This clone has only a few counts. This chain connects TRBV6-1 to TRBJ1-2; the D gene is possibly TRBD1 (5 bases). Trimming pared 1 base from V and 4 bases from J, leaving 13 bases between. CDR3 size: 15 residues. Germline CDR1 and CDR2: MNHNS and SASEGT. CDR3 coding DNA: TGTGCCAGCAGTGAAGACCCGGCAGGGAGCTATGGCTACACCTTC. Translation: CASSEDPAGSYGYTF.

This clone turned up a few times. The rearrangement uses TRBV7-2 and TRBJ1-6, with TRBD1 identical over 8 bases. This CDR3 comprises 15 residues. J was trimmed by 9 bases and V by 0 bases; bases with no gene match: 4. Per germline, CDR1 SGHTA and CDR2 FQGNSA. The CDR3 DNA is TGTGCCAGCAGCTTAGCAAGGACAGGGTTTTCACCCCTCCACTTT. Translated, it gives CASSLARTGFSPLHF.

J is TRBJ1-1 and V is TRBV11-1, with 7 bases lining up with TRBD1. This CDR3 contains 15 residues. V shed 5 bases and J 11 bases; nucleotides not matched to a gene: 17. Germline V gene lookup returns CDR1 SGHAT and CDR2 FQDESV (reference sequence). The CDR3, as DNA: TGTGCCAGCAGCACCTTAACCAGACAGGGTTTGGGTGCTTTCTTT. Translating it yields CASSTLTRQGLGAFF.

The chain couples TRBV4-1 to TRBJ2-6; no clear D gene. V lost 1 base and J 3 bases, leaving 13 bases between the germline ends. The germline V gene has CDR1 MGHRA and CDR2 YSYEKL. CDR3 length: 17 amino acids. The CDR3 here is CASSQAFTGFGANVLTF. In DNA form, the CDR3 reads TGCGCCAGCAGCCAAGCCTTTACGGGTTTTGGGGCCAACGTCCTGACTTTC.

The rearrangement uses TRBV2 and TRBJ2-6; a weak D match, TRBD1 (6 bases). Trimming removed 7 bases at V and 0 bases at J, with 13 bases between. The CDR3 loop spans 16 amino acids. Germline CDR1 reads SNHLY; CDR2 reads FYNNEI. This CDR3 reads CASNGQISSGANVLTF. The CDR3 region has the DNA TGTGCCAGCAACGGACAGATTAGCTCTGGGGCCAACGTCCTGACTTTC.

The chain recombines TRBV19 with TRBJ2-7, with TRBD2 identical over 7 bases. Looked up from germline, CDR1 is LNHDA and CDR2 is SQIVND (reference sequence). Trimming removed 7 bases from V and 7 bases from J; junction bases left unmatched: 13. The CDR3 contains 14 residues. CDR3: CASNPAGRAREQYF. CDR3 nucleotides: TGTGCCAGTAATCCGGCAGGGAGGGCTCGAGAGCAGTACTTC.

CDR3 loop: CASSYGSPGAQGYTF. The DNA for the CDR3 is TGTGCCAGCAGCTACGGGTCCCCGGGGGCGCAGGGCTACACCTTC. The chain joins TRBV6-1 to TRBJ1-2; perhaps TRBD1 as D (6 bases). V lost 6 bases to trimming and J lost 8 bases, with 22 bases between them. Germline lookup yields CDR1 MNHNS and CDR2 SASEGT. The CDR3 has 15 residues.

The chain recombines TRBV19 with TRBJ2-7; either TRBD1 or TRBD2 may supply D (5 bases each). The germline gives CDR1 LNHDA, CDR2 SQIVND (reference sequence). Trimming stripped 3 bases from V and 0 bases from J, with 18 bases between. The CDR3 loop spans 17 amino acids. In nucleotides, the CDR3 is TGTGCCAGTAGTATCCGGGACGGCCAATTAGACTCCTACGAGCAGTACTTC. Translation: CASSIRDGQLDSYEQYF.

The J gene is TRBJ2-5, the V gene TRBV4-1; 7 nucleotides match TRBD1. The end of the DNA aligns better with TRBJ2-7, so the J call may be wrong. The CDR3 sequence is 15 residues long. The germline CDR1 and CDR2 sequences are MGHRA and YSYEKL. In DNA form, the CDR3 reads TGCGCCAGCAGCCAAGCCCCGGGACAGTCTTACGAGCAGTACTTC. Translated, it gives CASSQAPGQSYEQYF.

This clone was recorded a few times. The chain is built from TRBV10-2 and TRBJ1-1; D unresolved. Germline-derived CDR1 and CDR2 are WSHSY and SAAADI. The CDR3 loop spans 11 amino acids. V lost 7 bases and J 3 bases, leaving 6 bases between the germline ends. The CDR3 DNA reads TGCGCCAGCAAAGTGGACACTGAAGCTTTCTTT. Translation gives CASKVDTEAFF.

The chain employs TRBV18 and TRBJ2-5; D unclear. The CDR3 loop spans 13 amino acids. Trimming pared 3 bases from V and 5 bases from J, leaving 10 bases between. Germline V CDR1 and CDR2: KGHSH, LQKENI. In DNA form, the CDR3 reads TGTGCCAGCTCACCGCTCTTTAAGGAGACCCAGTACTTC. Residues: CASSPLFKETQYF.

This chain joins TRBV7-6 and TRBJ1-6; D remains unclear. CDR1 SGHVS and CDR2 FNYEAQ come from the germline V gene. CDR3 length: 15 amino acids. Between the trimmed V and J ends, which lost 4 bases and 9 bases, there was a span of 16 bases. CDR3 protein: CASSSRDLEPSPLHF. In DNA, the CDR3 is TGTGCCAGCAGCTCTCGGGATCTGGAGCCTTCACCCCTCCACTTT.

CDR3 sequence reads: CSASLGLAGDNEQFF. The CDR3 DNA sequence: TGCAGCGCCTCACTTGGACTAGCGGGGGACAATGAGCAGTTCTTC. V gene TRBV29-1 combines with J gene TRBJ2-1; 13 bases line up with TRBD2. This CDR3 spans 15 amino acids. V shed 7 bases, J shed 5 bases, and the junction held 8 bases outside the gene matches. In germline, CDR1 is SQVTM, CDR2 ANQGSEA.

The V gene is TRBV27, the J gene TRBJ2-1; 7 nucleotides match TRBD2. Germline V CDR1 and CDR2: MNHEY, SMNVEV (reference sequence). This CDR3 contains 14 residues. V lost 6 bases, J lost 7 bases, and 9 bases stayed unmatched. The DNA for the CDR3 is TGTGCCAGCAGATCAATGGCGGGAGTTAATGAGCAGTTCTTC. Its translation is CASRSMAGVNEQFF.

This clone appeared a single time. The chain recombines TRBV19 with TRBJ2-2, with D perhaps matching TRBD2 (6 bases). V was pared by 7 bases and J by 4 bases, with 13 bases between. CDR3 length: 14 amino acids. Germline V lookup: CDR1 LNHDA, CDR2 SQIVND (reference sequence). This CDR3 reads CASTTRRVTGELFF. DNA of the CDR3: TGTGCCAGTACGACTAGGCGCGTCACCGGGGAGCTGTTTTTT.